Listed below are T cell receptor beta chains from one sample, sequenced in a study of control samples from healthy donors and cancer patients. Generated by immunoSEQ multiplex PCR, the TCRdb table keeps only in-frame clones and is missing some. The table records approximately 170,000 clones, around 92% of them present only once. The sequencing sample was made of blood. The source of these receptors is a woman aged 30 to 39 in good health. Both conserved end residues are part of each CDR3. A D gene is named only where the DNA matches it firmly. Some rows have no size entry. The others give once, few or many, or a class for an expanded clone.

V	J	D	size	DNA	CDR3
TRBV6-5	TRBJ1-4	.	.	TGTGCCAGCAGTTACGGGGGGGAAAAACTGTTTTTT	CASSYGGEKLFF
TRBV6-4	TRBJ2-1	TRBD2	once	TGTGCCAGCAGTCCTAGCGGGGGTTCCTACAATGAGCAGTTCTTC	CASSPSGGSYNEQFF
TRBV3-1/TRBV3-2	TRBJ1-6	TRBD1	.	TGTGCCAGCAGCCAAGATACCGGGACAGGGTTATCACCCCTCCACTTT	CASSQDTGTGLSPLHF
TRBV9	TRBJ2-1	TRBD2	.	TGTGCCAGCAACCGTAGGGGGACTAGCGGTAATGAGCAGTTCTTC	CASNRRGTSGNEQFF
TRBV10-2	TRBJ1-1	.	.	TGCGCCAGCAGTGAAAACAAGAACACTGAAGCTTTCTTT	CASSENKNTEAFF
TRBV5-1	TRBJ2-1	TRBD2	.	TGCGCCAGCAGGGGCGGGGGGGCCTACAATGAGCAGTTCTTC	CASRGGGAYNEQFF
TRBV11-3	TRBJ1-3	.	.	TGTGCCAGCAGCTTCAGGGCTGGAAACACCATATATTTT	CASSFRAGNTIYF
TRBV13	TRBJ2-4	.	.	TGTGCCAGCAGAGAACAGGGAGCCAAAAACATTCAGTACTTC	CASREQGAKNIQYF
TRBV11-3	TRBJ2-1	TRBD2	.	TGTGCCAGCAGCCCGGGACTAGGCTACAATGAGCAGTTCTTC	CASSPGLGYNEQFF
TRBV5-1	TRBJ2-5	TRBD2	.	TGCGCCAGCAGTTTGACTAGCGGGGGGGCCTTGGGAGAGACCCAGTACTTC	CASSLTSGGALGETQYF
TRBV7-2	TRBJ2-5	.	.	TGTGCCAGCAGCTTAAGTAGCCCTAGGGAGACCCAGTACTTC	CASSLSSPRETQYF
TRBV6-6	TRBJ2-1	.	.	TGTGCCAGCAGTTACTCCAGGGGTAGGGTCAATGAGCAGTTCTTC	CASSYSRGRVNEQFF
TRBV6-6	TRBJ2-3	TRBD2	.	TGTGCCAGCAGCCTAGCGGGAGGGCCCGGCACAGATACGCAGTATTTT	CASSLAGGPGTDTQYF
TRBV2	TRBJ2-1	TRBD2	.	TGTGCCAGCAGCCATACTAGCGAATCCTACAATGAGCAGTTCTTC	CASSHTSESYNEQFF
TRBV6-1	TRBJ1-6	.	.	TGTGCCAGCAGTGATTTTTCACCCCTCCACTTT	CASSDFSPLHF
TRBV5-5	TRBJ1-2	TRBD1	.	TGTGCCAGCAGTTTACCGGGACAGGGGGCCTATGGCTACACCTTC	CASSLPGQGAYGYTF
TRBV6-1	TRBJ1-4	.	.	TGTGCCAGCAGTGACAGGGGATGGGAAAAACTGTTTTTT	CASSDRGWEKLFF
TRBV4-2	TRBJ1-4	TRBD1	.	TGTGCCAGCAGCGCGACAGGGGGGGGTAATGAAAAACTGTTTTTT	CASSATGGGNEKLFF
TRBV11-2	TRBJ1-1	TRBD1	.	TGTGCCAGCAGCTTAGGCAGGGGGCGCGGGAACACTGAAGCTTTCTTT	CASSLGRGRGNTEAFF
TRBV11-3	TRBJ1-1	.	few	TGTGCCAGCAGCTTAAGTCCGGGGGGCACTGAAGCTTTCTTT	CASSLSPGGTEAFF
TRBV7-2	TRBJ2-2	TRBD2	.	TGTGCCAGCAGCTCCCTGACTAGCGGGGCAAAAACCGGGGAGCTGTTTTTT	CASSSLTSGAKTGELFF
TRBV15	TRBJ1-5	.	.	TGTGCCACCAGCAGAGTCAATCAGCCCCAGCATTTT	CATSRVNQPQHF
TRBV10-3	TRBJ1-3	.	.	TGTGCCATCAGTGACAGGGTTGGAAACACCATATATTTT	CAISDRVGNTIYF
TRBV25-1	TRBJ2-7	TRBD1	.	TGTGCCAGCAGGGATCCCAGGGGGCGGGAGCAGTACTTC	CASRDPRGREQYF
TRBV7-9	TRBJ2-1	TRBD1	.	TGTGCCAGCAGCCAACCGGGACAGGGGGCCAATGAGCAGTTCTTC	CASSQPGQGANEQFF
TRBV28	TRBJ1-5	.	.	TGTGCCAGCAGTTTGCAGGGCGGGCAGCCCCAGCATTTT	CASSLQGGQPQHF
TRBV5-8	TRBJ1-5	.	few	TGTGCCAGCAGCTTGGGAGGGAGCAATCAGCCCCAGCATTTT	CASSLGGSNQPQHF
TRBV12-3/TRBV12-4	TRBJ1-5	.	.	TGTGCCAGCAGTCACAGGGTGAGTCAGCCCCAGCATTTT	CASSHRVSQPQHF
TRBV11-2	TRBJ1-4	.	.	TGTGCCAGCAGCTTAGGGCTACAGGGAAAACTGTTTTTT	CASSLGLQGKLFF
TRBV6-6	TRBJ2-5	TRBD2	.	TGTGCCAGCAGTTACGGGACTAGCGGGGGGCAAGAGACCCAGTACTTC	CASSYGTSGGQETQYF
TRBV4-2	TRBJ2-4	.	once	TGTGCCAGCAGCCAAGGGGGTTATAGCGGCAAAAACATTCAGTACTTC	CASSQGGYSGKNIQYF
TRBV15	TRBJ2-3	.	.	TGTGCCACCAGCAAATCCAGAGGGGGGGGGACAGATACGCAGTATTTT	CATSKSRGGGTDTQYF
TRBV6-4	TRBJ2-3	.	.	TGTGCCAGCAGTCCCAGCACAGATACGCAGTATTTT	CASSPSTDTQYF
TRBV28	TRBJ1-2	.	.	TGTGCCAGCACCTCCGCGGACTATGGCTACACCTTC	CASTSADYGYTF
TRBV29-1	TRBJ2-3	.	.	TGCAGCGTTGCGGGGAGGAGTGGTGGCACAGATACGCAGTATTTT	CSVAGRSGGTDTQYF
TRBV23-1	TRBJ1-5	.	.	TGCGCCAGCAGCCCCACAAGTCGTGGTAGCAATCAGCCCCAGCATTTT	CASSPTSRGSNQPQHF
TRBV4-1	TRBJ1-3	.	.	TGCGCCAGCAGCCAAGAACCTCCAGCCCCCTCTGGAAACACCATATATTTT	CASSQEPPAPSGNTIYF
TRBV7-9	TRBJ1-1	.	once	TGTGCCAGCAGCTTAGAACTCTTGAACACTGAAGCTTTCTTT	CASSLELLNTEAFF
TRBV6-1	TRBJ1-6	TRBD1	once	TGTGCCAGCAGTGAAGTTCGAGGGGGCCCCTATAATTCACCCCTCCACTTT	CASSEVRGGPYNSPLHF
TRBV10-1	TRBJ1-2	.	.	TGCGCCAGCAGTGACGGGAACTATGGCTACACCTTC	CASSDGNYGYTF
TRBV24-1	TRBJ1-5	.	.	TGTGCCACCAGTGACGGGGTGAGTCAGCCCCAGCATTTT	CATSDGVSQPQHF
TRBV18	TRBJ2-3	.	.	TGTGCCAGCTCACCCGGACAGACAGATACGCAGTATTTT	CASSPGQTDTQYF
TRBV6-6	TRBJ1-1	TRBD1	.	TGTGCCAGCAGTAACAGGGGAAGAATGAACACTGAAGCTTTCTTT	CASSNRGRMNTEAFF
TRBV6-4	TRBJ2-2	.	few	TGTGCCAGCAGTGAAGGGGGCACCGGGGAGCTGTTTTTT	CASSEGGTGELFF
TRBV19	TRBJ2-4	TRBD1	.	TGTGCCAGTAGTCCGGACAGGGTAGCCAAAAACATTCAGTACTTC	CASSPDRVAKNIQYF
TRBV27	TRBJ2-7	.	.	TGTGCCAGCAGTTCCGGGATGGCGTACGAGCAGTACTTC	CASSSGMAYEQYF
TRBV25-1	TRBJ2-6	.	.	TGTGCCAGCAGTGGAGGGCCGGGCGGGGCCAACGTCCTGACTTTC	CASSGGPGGANVLTF
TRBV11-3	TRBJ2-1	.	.	TGTGCCAGCAGCCACCCCAATGAGCAGTTCTTC	CASSHPNEQFF
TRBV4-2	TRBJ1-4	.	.	TGTGCCAGCAGCCAACTTCCGAACAGGGCAACTAATGAAAAACTGTTTTTT	CASSQLPNRATNEKLFF
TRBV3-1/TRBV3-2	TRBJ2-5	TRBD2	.	TGTGCCAGCAGCCAAGATAGACTAGCGGGAGGGGAGACCCAGTACTTC	CASSQDRLAGGETQYF
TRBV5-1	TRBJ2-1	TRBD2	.	TGCGCCAGCAGCTTGCCTAGCGGGACCTACAATGAGCAGTTCTTC	CASSLPSGTYNEQFF
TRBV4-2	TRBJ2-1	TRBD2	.	TGTGCCAGCAGCCAAGATCTCCTAGCGGGGTACAATGAGCAGTTCTTC	CASSQDLLAGYNEQFF
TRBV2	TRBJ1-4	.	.	TGTGCCAGCAGAGAACCGGGCGGTAATGAAAAACTGTTTTTT	CASREPGGNEKLFF
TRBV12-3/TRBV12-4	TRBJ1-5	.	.	TGTGCCAGCAGTCCAGACCTGAATCAGCCCCAGCATTTT	CASSPDLNQPQHF
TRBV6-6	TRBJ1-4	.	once	TGTGCCAGCAGTTCCGGGGGACGGAATGAAAAACTGTTTTTT	CASSSGGRNEKLFF
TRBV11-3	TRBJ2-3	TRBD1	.	TGTGCCAGCAGCGATCCGGGACAGGGGTCAGATACGCAGTATTTT	CASSDPGQGSDTQYF
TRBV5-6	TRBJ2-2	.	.	TGTGCCAGCAGCTCCCGACCGAACACCGGGGAGCTGTTTTTT	CASSSRPNTGELFF